This T cell receptor (beta chain) is from a study of blood T cell repertoires in COVID-19 (TCRdb year 2020). Broadly, across the study: Samples covering the acute and convalescent phases of COVID-19 were provided by collaborators in the United States, Italy and Spain. The material from the prospective study consisted of cDNA or gDNA derived from T cells, B-cell-depleted T cells, or PBMCs. The samples were drawn from two sources: the first 160 participants of the ongoing ImmuneRACE study, and fewer than 1,500 subjects contributed by 6 global collaborators. The repertoires were released in a freely available public database meant as a resource for research on the immune response to SARS-CoV-2. The dataset comprised deeply sampled blood TCRbeta repertoires from subjects exposed to, actively infected with, or recovered from COVID-19. Where HLA class I and class II types were available, the types were taken from metadata supplied by the sample provider, not from assay-based typing. The sample metadata nearly always contained a de-identified subject ID, COVID-19 status, age in years and sex.

The collaborating institutions used their own protocols to collect whole blood in K2EDTA tubes. For TCRbeta analysis, collaborators shipped samples as frozen whole blood, isolated PBMCs, or DNA extracted from either of those sample types. Concerning this clone itself: Its antigen remains unidentified. No base quality values were provided; no much bigger clone lies one nucleotide off.

Results the study describes overall, beyond this receptor: The quantity of clinical and demographic metadata differed by source and by participant and was supplied without curation.

The immunoSEQ Assay, a bias-controlled multiplex PCR, was used to amplify TCRbeta CDR3 regions from genomic DNA. On the study's bioinformatics: Within the assay, amplification of reference gene primers was used to estimate how many nucleated cells each sample contained. Sequence reads were collapsed and filtered to measure the absolute abundance of every unique TCRbeta CDR3 rearrangement. For each sample, productive Simpson clonality was calculated as the square root of Simpson's diversity index across productive rearrangements. TCRdb retrieved this table from immuneACCESS and kept in-frame rearrangements only. Not all clones are present; in checked studies, unresolved V genes account for under half, and no reason is known for the remainder. V, J and clone size reflect that table, while D and trimming were determined from the DNA. The sample contains under 80,000 clones, approximately 86% of them found a single time. The ten top clones hold around 12% of the sample.

This TCR came from a human donor in a cohort sampled during active COVID-19. The sequenced sample consisted of peripheral blood.

The nucleotide sequence reads TGTGCCAGCAGCGGGGGGCTGGGGAATTCACCCCTCCACTTT. This gives the protein CASSGGLGNSPLHF. The V and J segments used are TRBV9 and TRBJ1-6; perhaps TRBD1 is the D gene, with 6 bases matching. Trimming takes 3 bases from V and 7 bases from J, and the germline ends sit 11 bases apart. Taken from cysteine to phenylalanine, the CDR3 has 14 residues. Only the CDR3 part of the read is kept: 42 bases, read in frame from the first base. CDR1 is given as SGDLS and CDR2 as YYNGEE, both from the germline V gene. Joined to the reference TRBV9 and TRBJ1-6 proteins, this CDR3 gives the full variable domain: DSGVTQTPKHLITATGQRVTLRCSPRSGDLSVYWYQQSLDQGLQFLIQYYNGEERAKGNILERFSAQQFPDLHSELNLSSLELGDSALYFCASSGGLGNSPLHFGNGTRLTVT.